This T cell receptor beta chain was documented in a study of beta chain features in type 1 diabetes. Isolated RNA was reverse transcribed in full, so expressed TCRB transcripts were sequenced. About 3.57 million reads, on average, came from each naive, central memory and regulatory T cell sample. Clones were read by immunoSEQ multiplex PCR, and TCRdb kept only the in-frame ones, dropping some. This sample has 150,000 to 200,000 clones; 7.5% to 10% occur once, and the top ten carry over 2%. Germline assignment: CDR1 MDHEN and CDR2 SYDVKM. Trimming took 2 bases from V and 9 from J, leaving 17 bases between them. The CDR3 is 15 residues long.

The TCR comes from a woman under 30 in good health. Sequencing used central memory CD4+ T cells from blood. This chain links TRBV28 with TRBJ2-1; no reliable D call. The CDR3: CASSLAGAVVIEQFF. The CDR3 DNA reads as TGTGCCAGCAGTTTAGCTGGCGCGGTAGTTATTGAGCAGTTCTTC.